The 10 T cell receptor beta chains presented below share a single source sample, sequenced in a study of shared clonotypes between healthy human individuals. Positive CCR7 selection of CD45RO-negative cells yielded the naive CD8 cells, and terminally differentiated effector memory CD45RA+ cells were excluded. The repertoire was sequenced with immunoSEQ multiplex PCR; TCRdb's copy has only in-frame clones and lacks some. The table lists about 680,000 clones, under 95% of them singletons, with 24% in the top ten. The source material was naive CD8+ T cells sorted from blood. The receptors originated from a man aged 30 to 39 in good health.

This clone was counted once. The chain has TRBV4-3 and TRBJ2-6; D gene ambiguous. CDR1 is LGHNA and CDR2 is YSLEER in the germline V gene. The CDR3 runs 16 residues. V was clipped by 4 bases and J by 2 bases, with 12 bases between them. In DNA form, the CDR3 reads TGCGCCAGCAGCCGGCAGAGTAGTCCTGGGGCCAACGTCCTGACTTTC. Its protein product is CASSRQSSPGANVLTF.

This clone was seen only once. The J gene is TRBJ1-1, the V gene TRBV6-6; weak D call: TRBD1 (5 bases). Trimming took 6 bases from V and 0 from J, leaving 11 bases between them. Germline V lookup: CDR1 MNHNY, CDR2 SVGAGI (reference sequence). There are 14 residues in the CDR3. The CDR3 region has the DNA TGTGCCAGCAGGGTAGGGGAAGTGAACACTGAAGCTTTCTTT. Amino acids: CASRVGEVNTEAFF.

The rearrangement joins TRBV7-6 to TRBJ2-7; 7 positions agree with TRBD2. V was pared by 5 bases and J by 3 bases, with 7 bases of the junction left unmatched. The CDR3 length is 14 residues. Germline V lookup: CDR1 SGHVS, CDR2 FNYEAQ. CDR3 nucleotides: TGTGCCAGCAGCAGCGGGACGGGCGACTACGAGCAGTACTTC. Translated, it gives CASSSGTGDYEQYF.

The chain carries TRBV27 and TRBJ2-7; the match to TRBD1 covers 9 bases. Germline trimming cut 4 bases from V and 7 bases from J; bases unmatched to any gene: 11. The CDR3 runs to 15 residues. Germline-derived CDR1 and CDR2 are MNHEY and SMNVEV (reference sequence). The CDR3 DNA is TGTGCCAGCAGTTCCCAGGGACAGGGAATTAAGGAGCAGTACTTC. Residues: CASSSQGQGIKEQYF.

The chain combines TRBV7-9 with TRBJ1-1; perhaps TRBD1 as D (5 bases). V gave up 6 bases and J gave up 7 bases, with 12 bases separating them. The CDR3 totals 12 residues. Per the germline V gene, CDR1 is SEHNR and CDR2 is FQNEAQ (reference sequence). CDR3 DNA: TGTGCCAGCAGTGATTCGGGGGTTGAAGCTTTCTTT. Amino acid sequence: CASSDSGVEAFF.

The chain carries TRBV19 and TRBJ2-7, with TRBD2 matching over 14 bases. The junction had 5 bases not matched to a gene; V was cut back by 5 bases and J by 5 bases. Germline V CDR1 and CDR2: LNHDA, SQIVND (reference sequence). CDR3 length equals 15 residues. This chain's CDR3 is CASSAGLAGVHEQYF. The CDR3 DNA reads as TGTGCCAGTAGTGCGGGACTAGCGGGAGTCCACGAGCAGTACTTC.

The chain uses TRBV27 and TRBJ2-3, with 7 bases fitting TRBD2. Per the germline V gene, CDR1 is MNHEY and CDR2 is SMNVEV (reference sequence). Germline trimming cut 6 bases from V and 11 bases from J; bases unmatched to any gene: 14. This CDR3 region has 14 residues. The DNA for the CDR3 is TGTGCCAGCAGCCCATCACTAGCGTCAGATGTGCAGTATTTT. Translating gives CASSPSLASDVQYF.

The rearrangement joins TRBV5-6 to TRBJ2-5; D perhaps matches TRBD2 (6 bases). This CDR3 region has 13 residues. Trimming shortened V by 1 base and J by 4 bases, and 8 bases separated the two germline ends. The V gene's germline CDR1 is SGHDT and CDR2 YYEEEE. This CDR3 reads CASSLTGRETQYF. Written as DNA, the CDR3 is TGTGCCAGCAGCTTGACCGGGAGAGAGACCCAGTACTTC.

The chain is built from TRBV7-3 and TRBJ2-1; 8 positions match TRBD2. CDR1 SGHTA and CDR2 FQGTGA come from the germline V gene. Unmatched junction bases numbered 8, after V lost 5 bases and J lost 2 bases. The CDR3 covers 16 residues. CDR3 sequence (DNA): TGTGCCAGCAGCCCAACGGCAGCGGGAGCCTACAATGAGCAGTTCTTC. Translation gives CASSPTAAGAYNEQFF.

The genes are TRBV29-1 and TRBJ1-1, with D uncertain. Germline CDR1 is SQVTM and CDR2 is ANQGSEA. The CDR3 is made up of 15 amino acids. V shed 2 bases and J shed 3 bases, with 16 bases lying between them. CDR3 in DNA: TGCAGCGTTGAACCGATTGCGACAATGGACACTGAAGCTTTCTTT. Residues: CSVEPIATMDTEAFF.